A single sample gave rise to the 24 T cell receptor beta chains below, sequenced in a study of T cells after yellow fever vaccination. TCRdb ran MiXCR on the 5' RACE reads and lists one entry per CDR3 protein. The sample lists approximately 47,000 distinct CDR3 sequences, around 6.4% occurring once. Sequencing used PBMCs, either bulk or a sorted T-cell subset (CD4+, CD8+, memory, or dextramer-sorted; not recorded which), obtained 45 days after the yellow fever booster vaccination. The origin of the receptors is a man aged 30 to 39 who received the YFV17D yellow fever vaccine.

The sample holds many counts of this clonotype. The V call is TRBV2, the J call TRBJ2-1, with 10 bases identical to TRBD2. This CDR3 spans 16 amino acids. CDR1 is SNHLY and CDR2 is FYNNEI in the germline V gene. The V segment lost 7 bases and the J segment 8 bases; nucleotides outside the gene matches: 14. This CDR3 reads CASIRSGLAVPDEQFF. CDR3 nucleotide sequence: TGTGCCAGCATACGGTCCGGACTAGCGGTTCCGGATGAGCAGTTCTTC.

This clonotype appeared many times. The chain recombines TRBV10-3 with TRBJ2-5; D is uncertain. V dropped 2 bases and J dropped 2 bases, with 9 bases sitting between them. Germline CDR1 is ENHRY and CDR2 is SYGVKD. The CDR3 spans 14 residues. CDR3 amino acids: CAISEAALQETQYF. The CDR3 DNA follows: TGTGCCATCAGTGAGGCAGCCCTACAAGAGACCCAGTACTTC.

The table lists this clonotype with many counts. V and J are TRBV3-1 and TRBJ1-5, with no clear D. CDR1 and CDR2 (germline): LGHDT, YNNKEL (reference sequence). The V gene lost 0 bases and the J gene lost 3 bases, with 18 bases spanning the gap. The CDR3 consists of 18 residues. DNA of the CDR3: TGTGCCAGCAGCCAAGATAGGCCCGTGGCGCGAGACAATCAGCCCCAGCATTTT. Its translation is CASSQDRPVARDNQPQHF.

This clonotype was seen at least ten times. This chain connects TRBV20-1 to TRBJ2-1; possible D gene TRBD1, 6 bases. CDR3 length: 13 residues. Deletions cut 6 bases from V and 5 bases from J, with 14 bases between. Germline values: CDR1 DFQATT, CDR2 SNEGSKA (reference sequence). The CDR3 sequence: CSARGHVDNEQFF. CDR3 nucleotides: TGCAGTGCCCGGGGACACGTAGACAATGAGCAGTTCTTC.

This clonotype was found many times. The gene calls are TRBV12-3 or TRBV12-4 and TRBJ1-2; no clear D gene. The V end was cut by 1 base, the J end by 5 bases, with 5 bases between. This CDR3 spans 12 amino acids. In DNA, the CDR3 is TGTGCCAGCAGTTTAGGTTCTTATGGCTACACCTTC. Its protein product is CASSLGSYGYTF.

The sample holds a few counts of this clonotype. The chain combines TRBV28 with TRBJ1-2, with D uncertain. CDR3 length: 12 amino acids. V was cut by 10 bases and J by 4 bases, with 13 bases left in between. Germline V gene lookup returns CDR1 MDHEN and CDR2 SYDVKM. The CDR3 DNA is TGTGCCACTACTCGCCAAGCCTATGGCTACACCTTC. Its translation is CATTRQAYGYTF.

This clonotype was observed at least ten times. The chain has TRBV19 and TRBJ2-2; D might be TRBD1 (5 bases). CDR3 length: 14 residues. V was cut by 7 bases and J by 4 bases, with 13 bases left in between. In germline, CDR1 is LNHDA, CDR2 SQIVND (reference sequence). The CDR3 loop reads CASIGQGGTGELFF. The CDR3 DNA sequence: TGTGCCAGTATAGGCCAGGGCGGCACCGGGGAGCTGTTTTTT.

This clonotype was seen a handful of times. This sequence joins TRBV6-1 and TRBJ2-7; D remains ambiguous. The length of the CDR3 is 12 residues. Trimming removed 7 bases at V and 7 bases at J, with 14 bases between. CDR1 and CDR2 from the germline V gene are MNHNS and SASEGT. Here the CDR3 DNA reads TGTGCCAGCACCAACCCTGGGGTTGAGCAGTACTTC. This gives the protein CASTNPGVEQYF.

Many counts were recorded for this clonotype. The chain recombines TRBV6-5 with TRBJ1-2, with D possibly matching TRBD1 (5 bases). The germline CDR1 and CDR2 sequences are MNHEY and SVGAGI. This CDR3 region has 17 residues. V dropped 0 bases and J dropped 0 bases, with 14 bases sitting between them. The CDR3 bases are TGTGCCAGCAGTTACTCGGATTACAGGAGTACTAACTATGGCTACACCTTC. It specifies CASSYSDYRSTNYGYTF.

The chain carries TRBV6-2 or TRBV6-3 and TRBJ2-5; 7 bases fit TRBD2. The CDR3 runs to 13 residues. Germline V gene lookup returns CDR1 MNHEY and CDR2 SVGEGT. Unmatched junction bases numbered 13, after V lost 9 bases and J lost 9 bases. CDR3 region: CASNRAGSGAQYF. The CDR3 coding sequence is TGTGCCAGTAATCGAGCGGGAAGCGGGGCCCAGTACTTC.

The CDR3, as DNA: TGCAGTGCCTCATCGACAGGCTCCATGAACACTGAAGCTTTCTTT. This gives the protein CSASSTGSMNTEAFF. The chain couples TRBV20-1 to TRBJ1-1; a possible D gene is TRBD1 (6 bases). This CDR3 contains 15 residues. Germline CDR1 DFQATT, CDR2 SNEGSKA (reference sequence). Trimming took 6 bases from V and 0 from J, leaving 17 bases between them.

This clonotype occurred many times. J is TRBJ2-6 and V is TRBV7-6; D is tentatively TRBD1 or TRBD2 (5 bases each). CDR1 and CDR2 (germline): SGHVS, FNYEAQ. Between the trimmed V and J ends, which lost 1 base and 0 bases, there was a span of 16 bases. The CDR3 runs to 19 residues. This CDR3 reads CASSLGGGGITSGANVLTF. CDR3 in DNA: TGTGCCAGCAGCTTAGGAGGTGGGGGTATCACCTCTGGGGCCAACGTCCTGACTTTC.

This clonotype was counted between two and nine times. The gene calls are TRBV20-1 and TRBJ1-1; tentative D call: TRBD1 (5 bases). The length of the CDR3 is 15 residues. CDR1 is DFQATT and CDR2 is SNEGSKA in the germline V gene (reference sequence). V was trimmed by 0 bases and J by 5 bases, leaving 16 bases between them. CDR3 sequence: CSARDRTWGRTEAFF. CDR3 DNA sequence: TGCAGTGCTAGAGATCGAACCTGGGGACGGACTGAAGCTTTCTTT.

This clonotype was found many times. V gene TRBV18 combines with J gene TRBJ2-5; no clear D gene. Germline CDR1 KGHSH, CDR2 LQKENI. This CDR3 has 12 amino acids. V lost 3 bases and J 4 bases, leaving 6 bases between the germline ends. CDR3 in amino acids: CASSPLGETQYF. CDR3 bases: TGTGCCAGCTCACCTCTGGGAGAGACCCAGTACTTC.

V and J are TRBV29-1 and TRBJ1-2; D may be TRBD1 (6 bases). The CDR3 extends over 17 amino acids. V shed 4 bases and J shed 1 base, with 22 bases lying between them. Germline CDR1 reads SQVTM; CDR2 reads ANQGSEA. Here the CDR3 reads CSVGDGGLRESNYGYTF. The CDR3 DNA follows: TGCAGCGTTGGAGATGGGGGGCTCCGTGAAAGTAACTATGGCTACACCTTC. Full variable domain (remainder filled in from reference TRBV29-1 and TRBJ1-2): SAVISQKPSRDICQRGTSLTIQCQVDSQVTMMFWYRQQPGQSLTLIATANQGSEATYESGFVIDKFPISRPNLTFSTLTVSNMSPEDSSIYLCSVGDGGLRESNYGYTFGSGTRLTVV.

A note on this clonotype: A single base separates this from a much larger clone, so it may be a read error. J is TRBJ2-7 and V is TRBV19; the D gene could be TRBD1 or TRBD2 (5 bases each). In germline, CDR1 is LNHDA, CDR2 SQIVND (reference sequence). V gave up 4 bases and J gave up 2 bases, with 12 bases separating them. The CDR3 spans 14 residues. This chain's CDR3 is CASSRDQDTYEQYF. As DNA, the CDR3 is TGTGCCAGTAGTAGGGACCAGGACACCTACGAGCAGTACTTC.

This clonotype was detected ten times or more. This chain connects TRBV27 to TRBJ2-3; 8 nucleotides match TRBD2. Germline V CDR1 and CDR2: MNHEY, SMNVEV (reference sequence). CDR3 size: 14 residues. The J segment lost 1 base and the V segment lost 8 bases, leaving 5 bases of the junction unmatched. The CDR3 loop reads CASGREGGTDTQYF. The CDR3 DNA sequence: TGTGCCAGCGGCCGGGAGGGCGGCACAGATACGCAGTATTTT.

This clonotype has at least ten counts. The chain recombines TRBV5-6 with TRBJ2-2; D is undetermined. The V end lost 2 bases, the J end lost 0 bases, and 8 bases lay between the germline ends. Germline V lookup: CDR1 SGHDT, CDR2 YYEEEE. This CDR3 has 15 residues. The CDR3 region is CASSFGGTNTGELFF. DNA of the CDR3: TGTGCCAGCAGCTTTGGCGGTACGAACACCGGGGAGCTGTTTTTT.

The CDR3 DNA is TGTGCCAGCAGGCCGGGGGGCGTCTCACCCCTCCACTTT. This encodes CASRPGGVSPLHF. V is TRBV7-2 and J is TRBJ1-6, with D tentatively TRBD1 (6 bases). The CDR3 totals 13 residues. Per the germline V gene, CDR1 is SGHTA and CDR2 is FQGNSA. V was shortened by 6 bases and J by 10 bases, with 13 bases between the two germline ends.

Comments on this clonotype: This could be a read error, since a much larger clone is one nucleotide away. This chain uses TRBV3-1 with TRBJ2-5; TRBD2 matches 9 bases. The CDR3 is 15 residues long. Germline-derived CDR1 and CDR2 are LGHDT and YNNKEL (reference sequence). Here the CDR3 reads CATSQRLAGKETQYF. The DNA of the CDR3 is TGTGCCACCAGCCAACGGCTAGCGGGAAAAGAGACCCAGTACTTC.

This clonotype was seen at least ten times. The V call is TRBV29-1, the J call TRBJ2-4; TRBD1 might be the D (5 bases). Between the trimmed V and J ends, which lost 0 bases and 0 bases, there was a span of 9 bases. The CDR3 totals 15 residues. CDR1 is SQVTM, CDR2 ANQGSEA, per germline. CDR3 bases: TGCAGCGTTGAAGACGACAGAATAGCCAAAAACATTCAGTACTTC. This translates into CSVEDDRIAKNIQYF.

This clonotype was observed at least ten times. The chain carries TRBV5-1 and TRBJ1-2; tentative D call: TRBD1 (5 bases). Trimming pared 4 bases from V and 4 bases from J, leaving 17 bases between. The CDR3 has 15 residues. In germline, CDR1 is SGHRS, CDR2 YFSETQ. For the CDR3, the DNA is TGCGCCAGCAGCGGTGAGGGACGAGGATTCTATGGCTACACCTTC. Its translation: CASSGEGRGFYGYTF.

There are many counts of this clonotype. This chain uses TRBV10-3 with TRBJ2-1, with 8 bases that match TRBD2. The V and J ends lost 5 bases and 7 bases, in that order; junction bases with no gene match: 10. Germline CDR1 ENHRY, CDR2 SYGVKD. CDR3 size: 15 residues. Here the CDR3 DNA reads TGTGCCATCAGTAGCAATACCGGGACTAGTAATGAGCAGTTCTTC. Protein sequence: CAISSNTGTSNEQFF.

The chain carries TRBV10-3 and TRBJ2-2; a possible D gene is TRBD2 (5 bases). The V end was cut by 5 bases, the J end by 6 bases, with 10 bases between. The CDR3 is made up of 13 amino acids. Germline V gene lookup returns CDR1 ENHRY and CDR2 SYGVKD. CDR3 region: CAISRGPSGELFF. Written as DNA, the CDR3 is TGTGCCATCAGTAGAGGGCCCTCCGGGGAGCTGTTTTTT.